The entry below gives a single TCR beta chain sequence along with its context. The entry originates in a study of blood T cell repertoires in COVID-19. Study context: The samples span acute and convalescent COVID-19 from the United States, Italy and Spain.

Here immunoSEQ multiplex PCR was the method, and the copy in TCRdb shows in-frame clones only, minus some. The sample lists roughly 200,000 clones, about 86% seen once, with just under 25% in the top ten. CDR1 is MNHEY, CDR2 SMNVEV, per germline (reference sequence). Deletions cut 5 bases from V and 2 bases from J, with 9 bases between. The CDR3 spans 13 residues. Source material: PBMCs or T cells enriched from blood (not recorded which). This sequence originates from a woman in her thirties or forties in a cohort exposed to, infected with or recovered from COVID-19 (not recorded which). The chain is built from TRBV27 and TRBJ1-1; D not certain. CDR3 amino acids: CASSELTNTEAFF. DNA for the CDR3: TGTGCCAGCAGTGAACTTACTAACACTGAAGCTTTCTTT.